This TCR beta chain came from a study of OX40 agonist ivuxolimab in advanced cancers. Regarding the study as a whole: On average, CD8+ T cells had more expanded clones than CD4+.

Here immunoSEQ multiplex PCR was the method, and the copy in TCRdb shows in-frame clones only, minus some. The table lists 70,000 or so clones, around 85% of them singletons, with about 4.1% in the top ten. On this clone itself: Its antigen is undetermined. An end of the junction does not agree with germline; a read error may underlie this.

Germline values: CDR1 SGHTA, CDR2 FQGNSA. The CDR3 totals 14 residues. The source is an adult with an advanced solid tumor such as melanoma, head and neck, liver or kidney cancer. The material sequenced was CD4+ or CD8+ T cells sorted from blood, taken in a trial of the OX40 agonist ivuxolimab. The chain has TRBV7-2 and TRBJ1-6; D perhaps matches TRBD1 (6 bases). CDR3: CASSSRAGVTPPHF. CDR3 nucleotides: TGTGCCAGCAGCTCGCGGGCAGGGGTGACACCCCCCCACTTT.